A single sample gave rise to the 10 T cell receptor beta chains below, sequenced in a study of regulatory T cells in long-lasting Graves disease. Assembly of TCR beta libraries relied on iRepertoire HTBI primers together with Arm-PCR of CDR3 regions. TCRdb called the multiplex PCR reads again in MiXCR, with one record for every CDR3 protein. Counted here are a few hundred thousand distinct CDR3 sequences, approximately 12% occurring once; the ten biggest clones make up 15% to 20%. Time point indicated: newly diagnosed GD, antithyroid drugs for less than 3 months. After RNA was extracted from PBMCs, the TCR library was made from it. A further study also used this sample, focusing on T cells in Graves' hyperthyroidism and ophthalmopathy.

The sample here was peripheral blood mononuclear cells (PBMCs), taken at new diagnosis, from a patient treated with antithyroid drugs. The source is a woman aged 18-29 years with Graves disease.

This clonotype was counted at least ten times. The rearrangement uses TRBV3-1 and TRBJ2-1; TRBD1 matches at 10 bases. J was trimmed by 3 bases and V by 5 bases; bases with no gene match: 4. CDR3 size: 15 residues. The germline V gene encodes CDR1 LGHDT and CDR2 YNNKEL (reference sequence). In DNA, the CDR3 is TGTGCCAGCAGCGAGGGACAGGGGTTCTACAATGAGCAGTTCTTC. It yields the protein CASSEGQGFYNEQFF.

This clonotype was counted a few times. The rearrangement links TRBV6-2 or TRBV6-3 to TRBJ2-6; D not certain. Germline V CDR1 and CDR2: MNHEY, SVGEGT. V was trimmed by 0 bases and J by 6 bases, leaving 9 bases between them. The CDR3 extends over 15 amino acids. CDR3: CASSYSRASANVLTF. CDR3 DNA sequence: TGTGCCAGCAGTTACTCCCGCGCCTCGGCCAACGTCCTGACTTTC.

This clonotype was found many times. The chain carries TRBV10-3 and TRBJ2-1; possibly TRBD1 or TRBD2 for D (6 bases each). Germline CDR1 is ENHRY and CDR2 is SYGVKD. The V end lost 2 bases, the J end lost 1 base, and 12 bases lay between the germline ends. This CDR3 contains 16 residues. The chain's CDR3 is CAISEEGGRSYNEQFF. Here the CDR3 DNA reads TGTGCCATCAGTGAGGAAGGGGGGCGATCCTACAATGAGCAGTTCTTC.

This clonotype was counted between two and nine times. This CDR3 is CASSQDPTAFAPLHF. CDR3 DNA: TGCGCCAGCAGCCAGGACCCGACAGCCTTTGCACCCCTCCACTTT. This chain joins TRBV4-3 and TRBJ1-6, with D possibly being TRBD1 (5 bases). There are 15 residues in the CDR3. CDR1 is LGHNA and CDR2 is YSLEER in the germline V gene. The V gene lost 3 bases and the J gene lost 11 bases, with 17 bases spanning the gap.

In its sample, this clonotype was seen many times. The chain carries TRBV6-1 and TRBJ2-5; the D is unclear. Germline V gives CDR1 MNHNS, CDR2 SASEGT. The CDR3 covers 13 residues. Trimming shortened V by 6 bases and J by 10 bases, and 18 bases separated the two germline ends. The DNA for the CDR3 is TGTGCCAGCAGAAATGAAGGGAATTTGGACCAGTACTTC. This codes for CASRNEGNLDQYF.

J is TRBJ1-1 and V is TRBV5-8; D possibly corresponds to TRBD1 (6 bases). CDR3 length: 12 residues. V was pared by 4 bases and J by 10 bases, with 14 bases between. The germline V gene has CDR1 SGHTS and CDR2 YDEGEE. CDR3: CASSGTPEGAFF. In nucleotides, the CDR3 is TGTGCCAGCAGCGGGACACCGGAAGGAGCTTTCTTT.

The rearrangement uses TRBV20-1 and TRBJ2-2, with 14 bases matching TRBD2. The CDR3 spans 16 residues. In germline, CDR1 is DFQATT, CDR2 SNEGSKA (reference sequence). The CDR3 nucleotides read TGCGCCCCCAGACTAGCGGGAGGGTTGGACACCGGGGAGCTGTTTTTT. Translation: CAPRLAGGLDTGELFF.

Comment on this clonotype: This may come from a read error, since a much larger clone is one base off. The conserved final phenylalanine or tryptophan is absent from the CDR3, which likely points to a read error. The CDR3 DNA sequence: TGTGCCAGCTCACCTGCGTTTAACGGACCGAACACTGAAGCTTTCTTA. It codes for CASSPAFNGPNTEAFL. J is TRBJ1-1 and V is TRBV18; D unresolved. With 3 bases removed from V and 1 base from J, the gap between germline ends came to 15 bases. The germline V gene has CDR1 KGHSH and CDR2 LQKENI. This CDR3 has 16 residues.

This clonotype was seen ten or more times. The V and J genes are TRBV5-6 and TRBJ2-1, with D perhaps matching TRBD2 (6 bases). This CDR3 region has 15 residues. V was clipped by 4 bases and J by 1 base, with 12 bases between them. CDR1 SGHDT and CDR2 YYEEEE come from the germline V gene. The CDR3: CASSSGPGSYNEQFF. The DNA for the CDR3 is TGTGCCAGCAGCAGCGGGCCTGGGTCCTACAATGAGCAGTTCTTC. Complete variable domain (other parts from reference TRBV5-6 and TRBJ2-1): DAGVTQSPTHLIKTRGQQVTLRCSPKSGHDTVSWYQQALGQGPQFIFQYYEEEERQRGNFPDRFSGHQFPNYSSELNVNALLLGDSALYLCASSSGPGSYNEQFFGPGTRLTVL.

The genes are TRBV18 and TRBJ1-6; D not certain. V was trimmed by 2 bases and J by 0 bases, leaving 20 bases between them. Germline-derived CDR1 and CDR2 are KGHSH and LQKENI. The CDR3 spans 20 residues. Here the CDR3 DNA reads TGTGCCAGCTCACCAGCGTTGACCTCTATCCGAAGCTCCTATAATTCACCCCTCCACTTT. Translating gives CASSPALTSIRSSYNSPLHF.